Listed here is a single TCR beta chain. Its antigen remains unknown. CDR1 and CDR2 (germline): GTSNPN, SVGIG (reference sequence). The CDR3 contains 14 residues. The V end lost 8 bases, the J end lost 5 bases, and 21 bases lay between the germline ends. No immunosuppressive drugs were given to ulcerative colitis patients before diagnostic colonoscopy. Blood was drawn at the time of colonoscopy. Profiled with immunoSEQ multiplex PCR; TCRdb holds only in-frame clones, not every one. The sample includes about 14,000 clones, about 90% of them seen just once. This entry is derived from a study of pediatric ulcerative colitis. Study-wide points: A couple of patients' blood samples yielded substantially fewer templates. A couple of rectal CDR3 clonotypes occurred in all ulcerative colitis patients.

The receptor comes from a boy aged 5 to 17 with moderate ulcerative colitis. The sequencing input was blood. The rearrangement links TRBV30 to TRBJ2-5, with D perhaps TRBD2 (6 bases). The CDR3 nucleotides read TGTGCCCGGAAGGTATCAGGAGGAGGGGAGACCCAGTACTTC. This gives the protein CARKVSGGGETQYF.